This TCR beta chain was sequenced for a study of T cell repertoires in cytomegalovirus infection. This clonotype has more than one count but fewer than ten. Trimming shortened V by 1 base and J by 4 bases, and 6 bases separated the two germline ends. The length of the CDR3 is 13 residues. Germline V lookup: CDR1 MGHRA, CDR2 YSYEKL. TCRdb processed the reads anew with MiXCR; each CDR3 protein has one entry. The data contain 100,000 or so distinct CDR3 sequences, less than 25% of them singletons. The chain uses TRBV4-1 and TRBJ2-3; D is unclear. The clonotype was recovered from a human donor in good health (CMV status not recorded). Some clones in this sample may be carry-over from other donors' samples. Specimen: CD8+ T cells from PBMCs. In DNA form, the CDR3 reads TGCGCCAGCAGCCAAGGGCCCGCAGATACGCAGTATTTT. As protein: CASSQGPADTQYF.